These 7 T cell receptor beta chains came from one sample sequenced in a study of blood T cell repertoires in COVID-19. The assay was immunoSEQ multiplex PCR, and TCRdb's table has in-frame clones only and misses some. This sample yields over 60,000 clones, of which roughly nine tenths are seen a single time; approximately 8.9% belongs to the top ten. The sequenced sample consisted of peripheral blood. The receptors derive from a man older than 75 with acute or convalescent COVID-19.

The chain uses TRBV5-1 and TRBJ1-1; D uncertain. In germline, CDR1 is SGHRS, CDR2 YFSETQ. V dropped 3 bases and J dropped 5 bases, with 11 bases sitting between them. CDR3 length equals 13 residues. The CDR3 coding sequence is TGCGCCAGCAGCTATCGGGAGGGAACTGAAGCTTTCTTT. It encodes CASSYREGTEAFF. Drawing the rest from reference TRBV5-1 and TRBJ1-1, the complete variable domain is KAGVTQTPRYLIKTRGQQVTLSCSPISGHRSVSWYQQTPGQGLQFLFEYFSETQRNKGNFPGRFSGRQFSNSRSEMNVSTLELGDSALYLCASSYREGTEAFFGQGTRLTVV.

This clone is classed as large. This rearrangement joins TRBV19 to TRBJ2-2; D remains ambiguous. The CDR3 has 11 amino acids. V was clipped by 3 bases and J by 11 bases, with 7 bases between them. Germline V gene data show CDR1 as LNHDA and CDR2 as SQIVND (reference sequence). The DNA of the CDR3 is TGTGCCAGTAGTATCTACAGCGAGCTGTTTTTT. Encoded protein: CASSIYSELFF.

This rearrangement joins TRBV5-4 to TRBJ2-1, with 13 bases aligning to TRBD2. The CDR3 is made up of 16 amino acids. Germline assignment: CDR1 SGHNT and CDR2 YYREEE (reference sequence). The J segment lost 5 bases and the V segment lost 3 bases, leaving 5 bases of the junction unmatched. The CDR3 DNA reads as TGTGCCAGCAGCTCGGGCGGACTAGCGGGGGACAATGAGCAGTTCTTC. Protein: CASSSGGLAGDNEQFF.

The rearrangement links TRBV3-1 (or the pseudogene TRBV3-2) to TRBJ1-5, with D possibly being TRBD1 (5 bases). Looked up from germline, CDR1 is LGHDT and CDR2 is YNNKEL (reference sequence). V was shortened by 0 bases and J by 4 bases, with 7 bases between the two germline ends. This CDR3 has 14 residues. This CDR3 reads CASSQDAGNQPQHF. The DNA of the CDR3 is TGTGCCAGCAGCCAAGATGCAGGGAATCAGCCCCAGCATTTT.

In this sample, this clone turned up once. V and J are TRBV12-3 or TRBV12-4 and TRBJ2-1; no clear D gene. The V end lost 0 bases, the J end lost 9 bases, and 6 bases lay between the germline ends. The CDR3 contains 12 residues. The CDR3 loop reads CASSLAGGEQFF. CDR3 in DNA: TGTGCCAGCAGTTTAGCAGGCGGTGAGCAGTTCTTC.

J is TRBJ1-1 and V is TRBV3-1 (or the pseudogene TRBV3-2); 9 bases fit TRBD1. CDR3 length: 14 residues. CDR1 and CDR2 from the germline V gene are LGHDT and YNNKEL (reference sequence). V shed 0 bases, J shed 11 bases, and the junction held 7 bases outside the gene matches. CDR3: CASSQDGTGRRAFF. CDR3 in DNA: TGTGCCAGCAGCCAAGACGGGACAGGGAGGCGCGCTTTCTTT.

This clone showed up just a few times. The rearrangement links TRBV7-2 to TRBJ1-1, with D uncertain. Looked up from germline, CDR1 is SGHTA and CDR2 is FQGNSA. The CDR3 sequence is 14 residues long. Trimming took off 1 base at V and 1 base at J, with 7 bases between the two ends. In nucleotides, the CDR3 is TGTGCCAGCAGCTTAGGGGCAGGGAACACTGAAGCTTTCTTT. It translates to CASSLGAGNTEAFF. Using reference TRBV7-2 and TRBJ1-1 for the parts outside the CDR3, the full variable domain is GAGVSQSPSNKVTEKGKDVELRCDPISGHTALYWYRQSLGQGLEFLIYFQGNSAPDKSGLPSDRFSAERTGGSVSTLTIQRTQQEDSAVYLCASSLGAGNTEAFFGQGTRLTVV.